These 27 T cell receptor beta chains were all obtained from the same sample, sequenced in a study of cytomegalovirus exposure and HLA in healthy donors. It was with 60 Vbeta and 13 Jbeta primers that the PCR ran. Assay used: immunoSEQ multiplex PCR; TCRdb lists only in-frame clones, some missing. The repertoire holds some 100,000 clones, with approximately 84% as singletons. What was sequenced was PBMCs. The receptors here all came from a man aged 18 to 30 in good health and CMV-seronegative.

The chain combines TRBV29-1 with TRBJ1-4, with a weak D call TRBD1 (5 bases). V was cut by 6 bases and J by 5 bases, with 16 bases left in between. From germline, CDR1 is SQVTM and CDR2 ANQGSEA. CDR3 size: 14 residues. CDR3 nucleotide sequence: TGCAGCGTCTCTCGGGGGAACTCCAATGAAAAACTGTTTTTT. Amino acid sequence: CSVSRGNSNEKLFF.

This clone was recorded a few times. J is TRBJ2-7 and V is TRBV4-2, with 8 bases lining up with TRBD2. Germline CDR1 and CDR2: LGHNA and YNFKEQ. This CDR3 has 15 amino acids. The trim removed 1 base at V and 0 bases at J, leaving 2 bases unmatched. The CDR3: CASSQAGGPSYEQYF. The CDR3 region has the DNA TGTGCCAGCAGCCAAGCGGGAGGGCCCTCCTACGAGCAGTACTTC.

The V gene is TRBV19, the J gene TRBJ1-1; D is undetermined. This CDR3 has 13 amino acids. CDR1 and CDR2 (germline): LNHDA, SQIVND (reference sequence). V was pared by 2 bases and J by 1 base, with 5 bases between. The CDR3, as DNA: TGTGCCAGTAGTATACGGGAGAACACTGAAGCTTTCTTT. Amino acids: CASSIRENTEAFF.

Only a few counts were recorded for this clone. This chain connects TRBV5-5 to TRBJ1-1, with D unclear. Germline lookup yields CDR1 SGHKS and CDR2 YYEKEE (reference sequence). The V end was cut by 6 bases, the J end by 1 base, with 10 bases between. This CDR3 region has 13 residues. The CDR3 nucleotides are TGTGCCAGCAAGCTCTTTCGGAACACTGAAGCTTTCTTT. Residues: CASKLFRNTEAFF.

This chain joins TRBV9 and TRBJ2-5; 9 positions match TRBD2. The CDR3 length is 17 residues. Germline-derived CDR1 and CDR2 are SGDLS and YYNGEE. The junction had 13 bases not matched to a gene; V was cut back by 4 bases and J by 3 bases. This CDR3 is CASSPRSIGLAKETQYF. The CDR3 DNA reads as TGTGCCAGCAGCCCCCGATCCATCGGACTAGCGAAAGAGACCCAGTACTTC.

This chain connects TRBV10-1 to TRBJ1-1; 7 bases fit TRBD1. V shed 7 bases, J shed 0 bases, and the junction held 2 bases outside the gene matches. The CDR3 covers 13 residues. The germline V gene has CDR1 WNHNN and CDR2 SYGVQD (reference sequence). The CDR3 protein is CASMGQLNTEAFF. CDR3 sequence (DNA): TGCGCCAGCATGGGACAGCTGAACACTGAAGCTTTCTTT.

This sequence joins TRBV19 and TRBJ2-7; perhaps TRBD2 as D (6 bases). The germline V gene has CDR1 LNHDA and CDR2 SQIVND (reference sequence). The CDR3 has 14 residues. Between the trimmed V and J ends, which lost 4 bases and 5 bases, there was a span of 15 bases. This CDR3 is CASSKGGAVDEQYF. CDR3 nucleotide sequence: TGTGCCAGTAGTAAGGGAGGAGCGGTCGACGAGCAGTACTTC. Complete variable domain (other parts from reference TRBV19 and TRBJ2-7): DGGITQSPKYLFRKEGQNVTLSCEQNLNHDAMYWYRQDPGQGLRLIYYSQIVNDFQKGDIAEGYSVSREKKESFPLTVTSAQKNPTAFYLCASSKGGAVDEQYFGPGTRLTVT.

The chain joins TRBV25-1 to TRBJ1-1; perhaps TRBD1 as D (6 bases). Germline CDR1 MGHDK, CDR2 SYGVNS. The CDR3 is 15 amino acids. The V gene lost 7 bases and the J gene lost 1 base, with 16 bases spanning the gap. The chain's CDR3 is CASKSTGRENTEAFF. CDR3 coding DNA: TGTGCCAGCAAGTCTACAGGGCGCGAGAACACTGAAGCTTTCTTT.

The rearrangement uses TRBV29-1 and TRBJ2-7, with a weak D call TRBD2 (5 bases). The germline CDR1 and CDR2 sequences are SQVTM and ANQGSEA. V was pared by 0 bases and J by 7 bases, with 10 bases between. The CDR3 has 12 amino acids. CDR3 in DNA: TGCAGCGTTGAAGATCGGCGAGGGGAGCAGTACTTC. This codes for CSVEDRRGEQYF.

CDR3 nucleotides: TGTGCCAGCAGCCCAAGCGCGATCCCCCAAGAGACCCAGTACTTC. Translation: CASSPSAIPQETQYF. This chain uses TRBV11-2 with TRBJ2-5; D is ambiguous. Per germline, CDR1 SGHAT and CDR2 FQNNGV. Trimming shortened V by 5 bases and J by 1 base, and 14 bases separated the two germline ends. CDR3 length: 15 residues.

The chain employs TRBV6-1 and TRBJ2-6; TRBD1 might be the D (5 bases). The germline V and J ends were trimmed by 3 bases and 7 bases, with 10 bases remaining between them. The CDR3 totals 14 residues. The V gene's germline CDR1 is MNHNS and CDR2 SASEGT. The CDR3 sequence: CASSERWGANVLTF. The CDR3 coding sequence is TGTGCCAGCAGTGAGCGGTGGGGCGCCAACGTCCTGACTTTC.

The chain is built from TRBV29-1 and TRBJ2-5; 12 bases are shared with TRBD1. CDR1 is SQVTM, CDR2 ANQGSEA, per germline. The CDR3 has 15 amino acids. The J segment lost 11 bases and the V segment lost 7 bases, leaving 17 bases of the junction unmatched. CDR3 bases: TGCAGCGGGATCGCCTGGGACAGGGGGCAAGAAGAGCAGTACTTC. Its protein product is CSGIAWDRGQEEQYF.

This chain uses TRBV5-1 with TRBJ1-5; the D gene is possibly TRBD1 (5 bases). The V gene's germline CDR1 is SGHRS and CDR2 YFSETQ. The CDR3 runs to 17 residues. The ends were cut back, 1 base at V and 0 bases at J, with 14 bases in the middle. The DNA of the CDR3 is TGCGCCAGCAGCTTGTCCACAGGCATGTATAGCAATCAGCCCCAGCATTTT. It codes for CASSLSTGMYSNQPQHF.

J is TRBJ2-1 and V is TRBV19; 9 bases line up with TRBD1. Trimming cost V 6 bases and J 15 bases; bases outside gene matches: 15. The CDR3 length is 14 residues. CDR1 and CDR2 from the germline V gene are LNHDA and SQIVND (reference sequence). Written as DNA, the CDR3 is TGTGCCAGTAGCGAATCCCGGGACAGGGTTAGTCGGTTCTTC. Its protein is CASSESRDRVSRFF.

V is TRBV5-4 and J is TRBJ1-2, with 9 bases matching TRBD1. Trimming took 1 base from V and 8 from J; bases not matched to a gene: 12. This CDR3 is 16 amino acids long. Germline lookup yields CDR1 SGHNT and CDR2 YYREEE (reference sequence). The DNA of the CDR3 is TGTGCCAGCAGCTTGTATCGGGACAGGGCAGCGTGGGGCTACACCTTC. It specifies CASSLYRDRAAWGYTF.

V gene TRBV5-1 combines with J gene TRBJ2-5, with D possibly being TRBD1 (6 bases). Per germline, CDR1 SGHRS and CDR2 YFSETQ. The CDR3 consists of 15 residues. Trimming pared 2 bases from V and 2 bases from J, leaving 13 bases between. CDR3 sequence: CASSFPRGDQETQYF. DNA for the CDR3: TGCGCCAGCAGCTTCCCCAGGGGCGATCAAGAGACCCAGTACTTC.

V usage is TRBV27 and J usage is TRBJ1-1; 8 bases are shared with TRBD1. The CDR3 spans 15 residues. V lost 0 bases and J lost 5; bases outside the gene matches: 5. CDR1 and CDR2 from the germline V gene are MNHEY and SMNVEV (reference sequence). The CDR3 is CASSLSTGVGTEAFF. For the CDR3, the DNA is TGTGCCAGCAGTTTATCGACAGGGGTAGGAACTGAAGCTTTCTTT.

This rearrangement joins TRBV18 to TRBJ1-2; D ambiguous. The CDR3 is made up of 14 amino acids. The germline gives CDR1 KGHSH, CDR2 LQKENI. Trimming removed 0 bases from V and 4 bases from J, with 9 bases in between. The chain's CDR3 is CASSPPNRGYGYTF. CDR3 in DNA: TGTGCCAGCTCACCACCGAATCGGGGCTATGGCTACACCTTC.

The chain couples TRBV10-3 to TRBJ2-7; D is unclear. The CDR3 is 14 amino acids. The V and J ends lost 7 bases and 0 bases respectively, with 13 bases between them. CDR1 and CDR2 (germline): ENHRY, SYGVKD. The CDR3 is CAINREKSSYEQYF. CDR3 in DNA: TGTGCCATCAATCGAGAGAAGAGCTCCTACGAGCAGTACTTC.

The gene calls are TRBV19 and TRBJ2-7; 7 bases agree with TRBD1. CDR3 length: 16 amino acids. CDR1 and CDR2 (germline): LNHDA, SQIVND (reference sequence). V gave up 6 bases and J gave up 4 bases; unmatched junction bases: 15. Written as DNA, the CDR3 is TGTGCCAGTAGCCTCAGAGTGGACAGGACTGCGTACGAGCAGTACTTC. Translated: CASSLRVDRTAYEQYF. Combining the CDR3 with reference TRBV19 and TRBJ2-7 gives the whole variable domain DGGITQSPKYLFRKEGQNVTLSCEQNLNHDAMYWYRQDPGQGLRLIYYSQIVNDFQKGDIAEGYSVSREKKESFPLTVTSAQKNPTAFYLCASSLRVDRTAYEQYFGPGTRLTVT.

The chain carries TRBV30 and TRBJ1-5; tentative D call: TRBD1 (5 bases). From germline, CDR1 is GTSNPN and CDR2 SVGIG (reference sequence). CDR3 size: 13 residues. V lost 0 bases and J lost 7, with 10 bases in between. CDR3 nucleotide sequence: TGTGCCTGGAGTGTACGGGGGTTGCAGCCCCAGCATTTT. Its translation: CAWSVRGLQPQHF.

The CDR3 loop is CASSRTGLAGGIYEQYF. CDR3 bases: TGTGCCAGCAGCCGAACCGGACTAGCGGGAGGCATCTACGAGCAGTACTTC. V gene TRBV13 combines with J gene TRBJ2-7, with 14 bases fitting TRBD2. Unmatched junction bases numbered 9, after V lost 5 bases and J lost 3 bases. This CDR3 contains 17 residues. Germline-derived CDR1 and CDR2 are PRHDT and FYEKMQ (reference sequence).

This chain uses TRBV20-1 with TRBJ2-5; D is perhaps TRBD1 (5 bases). This CDR3 comprises 11 residues. The V and J ends lost 5 bases and 7 bases respectively, with 11 bases between them. The germline V gene has CDR1 DFQATT and CDR2 SNEGSKA (reference sequence). The CDR3 DNA reads TGCAGTGCTCCCTCTAGGGGGACCCAGTACTTC. Protein sequence: CSAPSRGTQYF.

The V and J genes are TRBV9 and TRBJ2-3, with D uncertain. This CDR3 has 13 amino acids. CDR1 is SGDLS and CDR2 is YYNGEE in the germline V gene. V was pared by 5 bases and J by 3 bases, with 10 bases between. CDR3 in DNA: TGTGCCAGCAGGGGCCCTGGAACAGATACGCAGTATTTT. It yields the protein CASRGPGTDTQYF.

The rearrangement joins TRBV2 to TRBJ2-7, with 7 bases identical to TRBD1. The CDR3 consists of 14 residues. With 5 bases clipped from V and 6 bases from J, the junction kept 10 bases outside the gene matches. In germline, CDR1 is SNHLY, CDR2 FYNNEI. CDR3 region: CASSLKQGNGEQYF. CDR3 DNA: TGTGCCAGCAGTCTAAAACAGGGGAACGGCGAGCAGTACTTC.

The chain is built from TRBV9 and TRBJ1-5; the D gene is possibly TRBD1 (6 bases). Germline values: CDR1 SGDLS, CDR2 YYNGEE. This CDR3 is built from 15 residues. V dropped 4 bases and J dropped 6 bases, with 17 bases sitting between them. The CDR3 coding sequence is TGTGCCAGCAGCCCAGGGGCGGGGGGAGGTCAGCCCCAGCATTTT. It is translated as CASSPGAGGGQPQHF.

This clone was seen a few times. The CDR3: CASSLSVGSGANVLTF. DNA of the CDR3: TGTGCCAGCAGCCTAAGCGTAGGCTCTGGGGCCAACGTCCTGACTTTC. The gene calls are TRBV11-2 and TRBJ2-6; D unresolved. CDR3 length: 16 residues. Germline-derived CDR1 and CDR2 are SGHAT and FQNNGV. V lost 5 bases, J lost 0 bases, and 11 bases lay in between.